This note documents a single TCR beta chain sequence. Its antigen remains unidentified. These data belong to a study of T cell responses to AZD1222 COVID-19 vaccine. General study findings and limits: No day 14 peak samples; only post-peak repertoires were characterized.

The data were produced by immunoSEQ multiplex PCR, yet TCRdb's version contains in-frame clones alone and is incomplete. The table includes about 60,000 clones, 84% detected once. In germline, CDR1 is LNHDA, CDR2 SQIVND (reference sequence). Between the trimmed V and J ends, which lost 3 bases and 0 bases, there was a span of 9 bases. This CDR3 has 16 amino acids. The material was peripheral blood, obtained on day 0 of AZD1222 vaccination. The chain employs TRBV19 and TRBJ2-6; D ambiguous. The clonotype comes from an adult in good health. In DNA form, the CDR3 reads TGTGCCAGTAGTATCCCCCGGTACTCTGGGGCCAACGTCCTGACTTTC. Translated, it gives CASSIPRYSGANVLTF.